This T cell receptor beta chain was observed in a study of cytomegalovirus exposure and HLA in healthy donors. The CDR3 spans 17 residues. Losses at the gene ends were 0 bases for V and 5 bases for J; bases not matched to a gene: 6. From germline, CDR1 is LNHNV and CDR2 YYDKDF (reference sequence). Study-wide results and caveats: Previous analysis showed most TCR beta V segments were productive about 87% or about 30% of the time.

Comments on this clone: The antigen is unknown.

PCR used 60 Vbeta primers and 13 Jbeta primers. The assay was immunoSEQ multiplex PCR, and TCRdb's table has in-frame clones only and misses some. The data show approximately 140,000 clones, with more than 70% seen just once and 4% to 6% held by the top ten. The sample comprised PBMCs. The chain combines TRBV15 with TRBJ1-5; 11 nucleotides align to TRBD1. The receptor was derived from a woman between 50 and 59 years old in good health and CMV-seronegative. This CDR3 reads CATSRDGQGAEDQPQHF. As DNA, the CDR3 is TGTGCCACCAGCAGAGATGGACAGGGGGCGGAGGATCAGCCCCAGCATTTT.